This entry features one T cell receptor (beta chain) sequence. As yet, its antigen is unknown. The method was immunoSEQ multiplex PCR; TCRdb's version includes in-frame clones alone and lacks a portion of them. The sample contains around 370,000 clones, roughly 96% of which appear only once. The data were taken from a study of shared clonotypes between healthy human individuals. Trimming shortened V by 5 bases and J by 1 base, and 8 bases separated the two germline ends. CDR3 length: 13 residues. From germline, CDR1 is MDHEN and CDR2 SYDVKM. Findings of the study overall: Memory subsets had estimated richness that was generally smaller than that of naive subsets.

Sequencing was carried out using memory CD8+ T cells sorted from blood. Subset denoted: CD45RO+ cells pooled with CCR7-negative TemRA cells. The V gene is TRBV28, the J gene TRBJ1-1; perhaps TRBD1 as D (6 bases). The TCR comes from a man aged 25 to 40 in good health. CDR3 sequence: CASSPGQNTEAFF. The CDR3 DNA sequence: TGTGCCAGCAGTCCGGGACAGAACACTGAAGCTTTCTTT.